This is a list of T cell receptor beta chains from one sample in a study of blood T cell repertoires in COVID-19. Profiled with immunoSEQ multiplex PCR; TCRdb holds only in-frame clones, not every one. The sample includes approximately 200,000 clones, roughly 92% seen only once; the top ten take approximately 0.69%. The sample consisted of peripheral blood. The receptors stem from a man younger than 45 with COVID-19, enrolled during active disease. Each CDR3 is given with its conserved first and last residue. Fields, in order: clone size, D gene, J gene, V gene, CDR3 DNA, CDR3 protein. D genes are given only for firm matches. Size tells how often a clone was seen (once, few, many) or the class of an expanded clone, and some rows leave it out.

clone_size: NA; d_call: TRBD2; j_call: TRBJ2-3; v_call: TRBV5-6; cdr3_nt: TGTGCCAGCAGCTTGATGCGGGGGGCCCGCGATACGCAGTATTTT; cdr3_aa: CASSLMRGARDTQYF
clone_size: NA; d_call: NA; j_call: TRBJ1-1; v_call: TRBV7-3; cdr3_nt: TGTGCCAGCAGCTTAAGCGTGAACACTGAAGCTTTCTTT; cdr3_aa: CASSLSVNTEAFF
clone_size: NA; d_call: NA; j_call: TRBJ1-3; v_call: TRBV3-1/TRBV3-2; cdr3_nt: TGTGCCAGCAGCCAAGAAGCGGTCTCTGGAAACACCATATATTTT; cdr3_aa: CASSQEAVSGNTIYF
clone_size: NA; d_call: NA; j_call: TRBJ1-1; v_call: TRBV12-3/TRBV12-4; cdr3_nt: TGTGCCAGCAGTACCCCGCCCCTCGCGGCTTTCTTT; cdr3_aa: CASSTPPLAAFF
clone_size: NA; d_call: NA; j_call: TRBJ1-6; v_call: TRBV2; cdr3_nt: TGTGCCAGCAGCCCTTTGCGGGCCAATTCACCCCTCCACTTT; cdr3_aa: CASSPLRANSPLHF
clone_size: NA; d_call: TRBD2; j_call: TRBJ2-3; v_call: TRBV7-6; cdr3_nt: TGTGCCAGCAGCTTAACTAGCGGGGGGGTAGGAGATACGCAGTATTTT; cdr3_aa: CASSLTSGGVGDTQYF
clone_size: NA; d_call: NA; j_call: TRBJ2-5; v_call: TRBV5-6; cdr3_nt: TGTGCCAGCAGCTCGTACCAAGAGACCCAGTACTTC; cdr3_aa: CASSSYQETQYF
clone_size: NA; d_call: TRBD2; j_call: TRBJ2-2; v_call: TRBV2; cdr3_nt: TGTGCCAGCAGCGGGACTAGCGGGGGGGCCGGGGAGCTGTTTTTT; cdr3_aa: CASSGTSGGAGELFF
clone_size: NA; d_call: TRBD1; j_call: TRBJ1-6; v_call: TRBV4-1; cdr3_nt: TGCGCCAGCAGCGCTCAGAGGGGGCAGGGGATGGGCTCACCCCTCCACTTT; cdr3_aa: CASSAQRGQGMGSPLHF
clone_size: once; d_call: NA; j_call: TRBJ2-1; v_call: TRBV5-4; cdr3_nt: TGTGCCAGCAGCTTGGGACAGCGGACTAACAATGAGCAGTTCTTC; cdr3_aa: CASSLGQRTNNEQFF
clone_size: few; d_call: NA; j_call: TRBJ1-1; v_call: TRBV9; cdr3_nt: TGTGCCAGCAGCGGACCCGCCACCGGATTTGACATGAACACTGAAGCTTTCTTT; cdr3_aa: CASSGPATGFDMNTEAFF
clone_size: NA; d_call: NA; j_call: TRBJ1-5; v_call: TRBV6-6; cdr3_nt: TGTGCCAGCAGTTTTCAGGGTCGGTCCCAGCATTTT; cdr3_aa: CASSFQGRSQHF
clone_size: once; d_call: NA; j_call: TRBJ1-2; v_call: TRBV9; cdr3_nt: TGTGCCAGCAGCGTAGCATTGGACAGCTATGGCTACACCTTC; cdr3_aa: CASSVALDSYGYTF
clone_size: NA; d_call: NA; j_call: TRBJ1-2; v_call: TRBV5-1; cdr3_nt: TGCGCCAGCAGCTTGGGGACAGACCTCTATGGCTACACCTTC; cdr3_aa: CASSLGTDLYGYTF
clone_size: once; d_call: NA; j_call: TRBJ1-5; v_call: TRBV7-4; cdr3_nt: TGTGCCAGCAGCTTATCTCCTAAGAATAGCAATCAGCCCCAGCATTTT; cdr3_aa: CASSLSPKNSNQPQHF
clone_size: once; d_call: NA; j_call: TRBJ1-1; v_call: TRBV9; cdr3_nt: TGTGCCAGCGGCCCCCGACCGGGCGGGGGCGCTCGGAACACTGAAGCTTTCTTT; cdr3_aa: CASGPRPGGGARNTEAFF
clone_size: NA; d_call: NA; j_call: TRBJ1-5; v_call: TRBV10-3; cdr3_nt: TGTGCCATCAGTGTAGGAGGGATCAATCAGCCCCAGCATTTT; cdr3_aa: CAISVGGINQPQHF
clone_size: NA; d_call: NA; j_call: TRBJ1-6; v_call: TRBV27; cdr3_nt: TGTGCCAGCAGTTTCTTCCCCCCGGGTAGGAGCTCCTATAATTCACCCCTCCACTTT; cdr3_aa: CASSFFPPGRSSYNSPLHF